This is a list of T cell receptor beta chains from one sample in a study of T cell responses to AZD1222 COVID-19 vaccine. TCRdb keeps only in-frame clones here, not all; method: immunoSEQ multiplex PCR. Among 60,000 to 75,000 clones listed, roughly 88% were seen once. Sample: peripheral blood, taken on day 0 of AZD1222 vaccination. The receptors were sampled from an adult in good health. CDR3s include the opening cysteine and the closing phenylalanine or tryptophan. A D gene is named only where the DNA matches it firmly. Clone sizes are given selectively: once, few, many, or a class where the clone is expanded.

v_gene	j_gene	abundance	d_gene	CDR3nt	CDR3aa
TRBV2	TRBJ2-2	-	-	TGTGCCAGCAGTGAAGTGGGTGGGAGATCGGGGGAGCTGTTTTTT	CASSEVGGRSGELFF
TRBV3-1/TRBV3-2	TRBJ1-6	-	-	TGTGCCAGCAGCCCACAGGGTCTTAATTCACCCCTCCACTTT	CASSPQGLNSPLHF
TRBV19	TRBJ2-2	-	TRBD1	TGTGCCAGTAGAAGGGGGCGGTGGGAGCTGTTTTTT	CASRRGRWELFF
TRBV18	TRBJ1-3	-	TRBD1	TGTGCCAGCTCACCCCCCCGCTTAACAGGGGACTCTGGAAACACCATATATTTT	CASSPPRLTGDSGNTIYF
TRBV7-2	TRBJ1-6	few	TRBD1	TGTGCCAGCAGCCCATTACAGGGGTATAATTCACCCCTCCACTTT	CASSPLQGYNSPLHF
TRBV5-6	TRBJ2-1	-	TRBD2	TGTGCCAGCAGCTTTTTAGCGGGAGGGCCGGGTGAGCAGTTCTTC	CASSFLAGGPGEQFF
TRBV7-2	TRBJ1-2	-	TRBD1	TGTGCCAGCAGTTTTACCGGGACAGGCTATGGCTACACCTTC	CASSFTGTGYGYTF
TRBV5-4	TRBJ2-1	-	TRBD2	TGTGCCAGCAGCTTGCGGGGGGGCATGGACAATGAGCAGTTCTTC	CASSLRGGMDNEQFF
TRBV5-4	TRBJ2-7	once	TRBD1	TGTGCCAGCAGCCCGGGACAGGGGATCTACGAGCAGTACTTC	CASSPGQGIYEQYF
TRBV28	TRBJ1-2	few	-	TGTGCCAGCAGAACAGAGGGGTGGGGTGGCTACACCTTC	CASRTEGWGGYTF
TRBV11-2	TRBJ2-2	-	-	TGTGCCAGCAGCTCCATAACCGGGGAGCTGTTTTTT	CASSSITGELFF
TRBV7-9	TRBJ1-2	-	-	TGTGCCAGCAGCTCCGAAGGAGGGGCTGGCTACACCTTC	CASSSEGGAGYTF
TRBV6-5	TRBJ2-1	-	TRBD1	TGTGCCAGCAGTTACTCTTGGACAGGGGTTGATGAGCAGTTCTTC	CASSYSWTGVDEQFF
TRBV6-1	TRBJ2-7	-	-	TGTGCCAGCAGTGAGGTCGGTGGAAGGGCCGGAGAGCAGTACTTC	CASSEVGGRAGEQYF
TRBV2	TRBJ2-3	-	-	TGTGCCAGCAGTGTCGGAGATACGCAGTATTTT	CASSVGDTQYF
TRBV29-1	TRBJ1-2	few	-	TGCAGCGTTCGCGTCGGGGGTGGATGGGGCTACACCTTC	CSVRVGGGWGYTF
TRBV7-8	TRBJ1-5	-	-	TGTGCCAGCAGCTTACGAGGGGAGCGTCAGCCCCAGCATTTT	CASSLRGERQPQHF
TRBV28	TRBJ2-7	-	-	TGTGCCAGCAACTTCCAGCTCGAGCAGTACTTC	CASNFQLEQYF
TRBV12-5	TRBJ2-3	-	-	TGTGCTAGTGGTTCACCGAGCACAGATACGCAGTATTTT	CASGSPSTDTQYF
TRBV9	TRBJ1-3	-	-	TGTGCCAGCAGCGCCGGGACGAGGGGAAACACCATATATTTT	CASSAGTRGNTIYF
TRBV2	TRBJ2-1	-	TRBD1	TGTGCCAGCAGTGAGGACAGGAGCTCCTACAATGAGCAGTTCTTC	CASSEDRSSYNEQFF
TRBV7-2	TRBJ2-1	-	-	TGTGCCAGCAGCTTAGGGTTGACTAGTTATGGTGAGCAGTTCTTC	CASSLGLTSYGEQFF
TRBV9	TRBJ2-1	-	-	TGTGCCAGCAGCGTAGGGACAGCGGGCTACAATGAGCAGTTCTTC	CASSVGTAGYNEQFF
TRBV2	TRBJ2-2	-	-	TGTGCCAGCAGTGAAAGAACCGGGGAGCTGTTTTTT	CASSERTGELFF
TRBV3-1/TRBV3-2	TRBJ1-1	-	-	TGTGCCAGCAGCCGAATCGGAGATGAAGCTTTCTTT	CASSRIGDEAFF
TRBV14	TRBJ1-2	-	-	TGTGCCAGCAGCCTCCAGGAGCGGGGGGGCTACACCTTC	CASSLQERGGYTF
TRBV2	TRBJ1-2	-	-	TGTGCCAGCAGTGATTCCGGGAGAGGCTACACCTTC	CASSDSGRGYTF
TRBV19	TRBJ2-7	-	TRBD2	TGTGCCAGTAGTCCCTTCGGGACTAGATCCTACGAGCAGTACTTC	CASSPFGTRSYEQYF
TRBV28	TRBJ2-3	-	-	TGTGCCAGCACCAGCATGTTGGGGGGAGATACGCAGTATTTT	CASTSMLGGDTQYF
TRBV24-1	TRBJ1-1	-	TRBD1	TGTGCCACCAGTGATGGACAGGGATTGAACACTGAAGCTTTCTTT	CATSDGQGLNTEAFF
TRBV7-2	TRBJ1-5	-	-	TGTGCCAGCAGCCCCACGGGGGCCAGCAATCAGCCCCAGCATTTT	CASSPTGASNQPQHF
TRBV7-3	TRBJ2-1	-	TRBD2	TGTGCCAGCAGCTTAGGGGACTACTACAATGAGCAGTTCTTC	CASSLGDYYNEQFF
TRBV27	TRBJ2-7	-	-	TGTGCCAGCAGTTTATCGACAGGTAGGACCTACGAGCAGTACTTC	CASSLSTGRTYEQYF
TRBV10-3	TRBJ1-2	-	-	TGTGCCATCAGTGAGACAGAAGCTAACTATGGCTACACCTTC	CAISETEANYGYTF
TRBV9	TRBJ1-2	-	-	TGTGCCAGCAGCCTTCAAGGAGGCTACACCTTC	CASSLQGGYTF